This T cell receptor (beta chain) was documented in a study of beta chain features in type 1 diabetes. Study results and limitations: In the patient group, naive, central memory and Treg TCRB repertoires seemed more alike than in the healthy donor group. For Type 1 diabetes patients, all four CD4+ subsets carried TCRB CDR3s that were moderately but significantly shorter.

The V gene lost 1 base and the J gene lost 3 bases, with 4 bases spanning the gap. The length of the CDR3 is 12 residues. CDR1 is SGHKS, CDR2 YYEKEE, per germline (reference sequence). This clone appeared a few times. Its specificity is unknown. Around 100 mL of blood, on average, came from one heparinised draw per donor. Reverse transcribing all isolated RNA meant expressed TCRB transcripts were sequenced. Here immunoSEQ multiplex PCR was the method, and the copy in TCRdb shows in-frame clones only, minus some. The table has 100,000 to 150,000 clones, roughly 10% seen once. V usage is TRBV5-5 and J usage is TRBJ1-1; D ambiguous. Source material: central memory CD4+ T cells from blood. The TCR comes from a man aged 30-40 years with type 1 diabetes. CDR3 residues: CASSLSYTEAFF. DNA for the CDR3: TGTGCCAGCAGCTTGAGCTACACTGAAGCTTTCTTT.